This T cell receptor beta chain derives from a study of T cell responses to AZD1222 COVID-19 vaccine. Study summary: Pooled in the analysis were second doses at about 4 or about 12 weeks.

The method was immunoSEQ multiplex PCR; TCRdb's version includes in-frame clones alone and lacks a portion of them. Seen here are about 150,000 clones, 94% observed once, and the top ten hold around 1.3%. This clone has more than one count but fewer than ten. Germline V gives CDR1 DFQATT, CDR2 SNEGSKA (reference sequence). The CDR3 has 12 residues. Trimming took 3 bases from V and 4 from J, leaving 10 bases between them. Sequencing used peripheral blood, obtained on day 0 of AZD1222 vaccination. This TCR was recovered from an adult in good health. The chain carries TRBV20-1 and TRBJ2-7, with D hard to call. DNA for the CDR3: TGCAGTGCTAGTGTCGGACCTTACGAGCAGTACGTC. It encodes CSASVGPYEQYV.